This is a list of T cell receptor beta chains from one sample in a study of CD8 T cells in ankylosing spondylitis. TCRdb reanalysed the 5' RACE reads using MiXCR and keeps one entry per CDR3 protein. The table lists some 200,000 distinct CDR3 sequences, roughly 18% of them singletons. Source material: blood, either unsorted or a sorted T cell fraction (not recorded which). These receptors all come from a male donor aged 5-29 years with ankylosing spondylitis or in good health (not recorded which). The CDR3 runs from the conserved cysteine through the conserved F or W. The order of the fields is V gene, D gene, clone size, CDR3 length, J gene, CDR3 DNA, CDR3 protein. A D gene is named only where the DNA matches it firmly. The size entry gives once, few or many counts, or a class when the clone is expanded.

V gene: TRBV6-5
D gene: -
clone size: many
CDR3 length: 13
J gene: TRBJ2-1
CDR3 DNA: TGTGCCAGCACGGCGGGGTCCTACAATGAGCAGTTCTTC
CDR3 protein: CASTAGSYNEQFF

V gene: TRBV5-1
D gene: -
clone size: many
CDR3 length: 13
J gene: TRBJ2-2
CDR3 DNA: TGCGCCAGCAGCCTGGACTCGGCCGGGGAGCTGTTTTTT
CDR3 protein: CASSLDSAGELFF

V gene: TRBV24-1
D gene: -
clone size: many
CDR3 length: 16
J gene: TRBJ2-1
CDR3 DNA: TGTGCCACCAGTGATGCAGGGAAGGGGGTTTCCGCCGAGCAGTTCTTC
CDR3 protein: CATSDAGKGVSAEQFF

V gene: TRBV12-3/TRBV12-4
D gene: TRBD1
clone size: many
CDR3 length: 14
J gene: TRBJ1-1
CDR3 DNA: TGTGCCAGCAGTATACAGGGACAGTTCCCTGAAGCTTTCTTT
CDR3 protein: CASSIQGQFPEAFF

V gene: TRBV29-1
D gene: -
clone size: many
CDR3 length: 13
J gene: TRBJ2-3
CDR3 DNA: TGCAGCGTTCGTGGGAGAAACACAGATACGCAGTATTTT
CDR3 protein: CSVRGRNTDTQYF

V gene: TRBV5-1
D gene: -
clone size: many
CDR3 length: 15
J gene: TRBJ2-1
CDR3 DNA: TGCGCCAGCAGGTCGTTGAATGGGACCTACAATGAGCAGTTCTTC
CDR3 protein: CASRSLNGTYNEQFF

V gene: TRBV5-1
D gene: -
clone size: many
CDR3 length: 14
J gene: TRBJ2-3
CDR3 DNA: TGCGCCAGCGGTACGGAAACTAGCACAGATACGCAGTATTTT
CDR3 protein: CASGTETSTDTQYF

V gene: TRBV4-1
D gene: -
clone size: many
CDR3 length: 13
J gene: TRBJ2-1
CDR3 DNA: TGCGCCAGCAGCCGGGGACTCTACAATGAGCAGTTCTTC
CDR3 protein: CASSRGLYNEQFF

V gene: TRBV4-1
D gene: -
clone size: many
CDR3 length: 16
J gene: TRBJ2-1
CDR3 DNA: TGCGCCAGCAGCGAAGCCGACGGACCTAGCAGCGATGAGCAGTTCTTC
CDR3 protein: CASSEADGPSSDEQFF

V gene: TRBV14
D gene: -
clone size: many
CDR3 length: 17
J gene: TRBJ2-1
CDR3 DNA: TGTGCCAGCAGCGTATTAATTTCAGACTGGGCCTACAATGAGCAGTTCTTC
CDR3 protein: CASSVLISDWAYNEQFF